One and the same sample provided the 10 T cell receptor beta chains below, sequenced in a study of T cell responses to AZD1222 COVID-19 vaccine. Generated by immunoSEQ multiplex PCR, the TCRdb table keeps only in-frame clones and is missing some. The sample lists about 140,000 clones, 80% to 95% occurring once. The sample was peripheral blood, taken on day 0 of AZD1222 vaccination. The origin of the receptors is an adult in good health.

This rearrangement joins TRBV9 to TRBJ1-2; 9 bases fit TRBD1. Trimming removed 5 bases from V and 1 base from J; junction bases left unmatched: 3. Germline lookup yields CDR1 SGDLS and CDR2 YYNGEE. The CDR3 length is 14 residues. The CDR3 region is CASSGQGNNYGYTF. CDR3 in DNA: TGTGCCAGCAGTGGACAGGGGAATAACTATGGCTACACCTTC.

The chain has TRBV9 and TRBJ1-2; TRBD1 matches 9 bases. V was clipped by 3 bases and J by 4 bases; unmatched bases: 10. This CDR3 is 16 amino acids long. In germline, CDR1 is SGDLS, CDR2 YYNGEE. CDR3 sequence (DNA): TGTGCCAGCAGCGGGTTCACAGGGGGCTACGGCTATGGCTACACCTTC. Translated, it gives CASSGFTGGYGYGYTF.

The rearrangement links TRBV6-5 to TRBJ2-5, with 11 positions matching TRBD2. The CDR3 has 16 residues. Germline CDR1 MNHEY, CDR2 SVGAGI. The junction had 2 bases not matched to a gene; V was cut back by 0 bases and J by 2 bases. CDR3 loop: CASSYSGTSGQETQYF. The CDR3 nucleotides are TGTGCCAGCAGTTACTCTGGGACTAGCGGACAAGAGACCCAGTACTTC.

The chain couples TRBV18 to TRBJ1-4; D not certain. Germline V gives CDR1 KGHSH, CDR2 LQKENI. The CDR3 has 14 amino acids. The V end lost 0 bases, the J end lost 0 bases, and 2 bases lay between the germline ends. The DNA for the CDR3 is TGTGCCAGCTCACCACCAGCAACTAATGAAAAACTGTTTTTT. Translation: CASSPPATNEKLFF. Looking up the rest from reference TRBV18 and TRBJ1-4 gives the full variable domain: NAGVMQNPRHLVRRRGQEARLRCSPMKGHSHVYWYRQLPEEGLKFMVYLQKENIIDESGMPKERFSAEFPKEGPSILRIQQVVRGDSAAYFCASSPPATNEKLFFGSGTQLSVL.

The chain employs TRBV6-2 or TRBV6-3 and TRBJ2-7, with 11 bases fitting TRBD2. The CDR3 loop spans 21 amino acids. V was pared by 2 bases and J by 0 bases, with 18 bases of the junction left unmatched. Germline assignment: CDR1 MNHEY and CDR2 SVGEGT. Written as DNA, the CDR3 is TGTGCCAGCAGTTACCCCGCCCAGTCCGCCGGACTAGCGGGTAACTCCTACGAGCAGTACTTC. Amino acids: CASSYPAQSAGLAGNSYEQYF.

This chain uses TRBV28 with TRBJ2-1; D gene uncertain. Trimming took off 3 bases at V and 1 base at J, with 7 bases between the two ends. The germline V gene has CDR1 MDHEN and CDR2 SYDVKM. The CDR3 covers 14 residues. The CDR3 region is CASSFQGSYNEQFF. For the CDR3, the DNA is TGTGCCAGCAGTTTCCAAGGATCCTACAATGAGCAGTTCTTC.

J is TRBJ1-1 and V is TRBV10-1; tentatively, D is TRBD1 (5 bases). V lost 2 bases, J lost 0 bases, and 10 bases lay in between. CDR3 size: 15 residues. Per the germline V gene, CDR1 is WNHNN and CDR2 is SYGVQD (reference sequence). CDR3 bases: TGCGCCAGCAGTGAGGGGGGAAGGGTGAACACTGAAGCTTTCTTT. As protein: CASSEGGRVNTEAFF.

The chain has TRBV6-5 and TRBJ1-3, with 9 bases aligning to TRBD1. This CDR3 is built from 15 residues. Losses at the gene ends were 8 bases for V and 0 bases for J; bases not matched to a gene: 5. CDR1 and CDR2 from the germline V gene are MNHEY and SVGAGI. The CDR3 protein is CASASTGGSGNTIYF. The CDR3 nucleotides read TGTGCCAGCGCCTCGACAGGGGGCTCTGGAAACACCATATATTTT.

V usage is TRBV7-9 and J usage is TRBJ1-2, with 7 bases identical to TRBD1. The CDR3 is 16 amino acids. V was clipped by 2 bases and J by 4 bases; unmatched bases: 10. Germline values: CDR1 SEHNR, CDR2 FQNEAQ (reference sequence). The CDR3 region has the DNA TGTGCCAGCAGCTTAAGTAGGGGGCGCTCCGGCTATGGCTACACCTTC. Protein: CASSLSRGRSGYGYTF.

This chain uses TRBV7-7 with TRBJ2-5, with TRBD1 as a possible D gene (5 bases). The germline V gene encodes CDR1 SSHAT and CDR2 FNYEAQ (reference sequence). The CDR3 is 14 amino acids. With 3 bases removed from V and 1 base from J, the gap between germline ends came to 9 bases. DNA of the CDR3: TGTGCCAGCAGCTTCATAGGGGTCCAAGAGACCCAGTACTTC. Amino acid sequence: CASSFIGVQETQYF.